This T cell receptor (beta chain) was recorded in a study of shared clonotypes between healthy human individuals. Tens of thousands of T cell genomes (around 200 ng DNA) went into each sorted-subset replicate. Sequencing used immunoSEQ multiplex PCR; TCRdb keeps in-frame clones, though not all of them. This sample has roughly 2.2 million clones; just over 90% occur once, and the top ten carry 0.35% to 0.45%. This clone was picked up one time. CDR3 length equals 13 residues. Germline values: CDR1 SGHVS, CDR2 FQNEAQ. Between the trimmed V and J ends, which lost 5 bases and 7 bases, there was a span of 12 bases.

Sequencing was performed on naive CD4+ T cells from PBMCs. Sample subset: CD45RA+ positively selected. This TCR was sampled from a man aged 18 to 29 in good health. Some clones in this sample may be carry-over from other donors' samples. V usage is TRBV7-8 and J usage is TRBJ1-3; D unclear. In DNA form, the CDR3 reads TGTGCCAGCAGCATAGACGGGCGGAACACCATATATTTT. This sequence encodes CASSIDGRNTIYF.